This paragraph reports one TCR beta chain. Antigen specificity is unknown. This entry comes from a study of CD8 T cells in Susac syndrome. The multiple sclerosis control cohort comprised treatment-naive individuals presenting with stable or active relapsing-remitting disease. The CD8+ and CD4+ T cells were isolated magnetically using a negative isolation approach, whereas the TEMRA cells were enriched by FACS. General study findings and limits: It was acknowledged by the study that relatively few individuals were included in its TCR sequencing and HLA analysis.

Germline V gene lookup returns CDR1 SQVTM and CDR2 ANQGSEA. The CDR3 spans 13 residues. Trimming removed 3 bases from V and 2 bases from J, with 10 bases in between. It was with random hexamers that about 0.45 to 1 ug RNA was reverse transcribed. The immunoSEQ assay covered 54 Vbeta and 13 Jbeta segments for CDR3. TCRdb re-analysed the immunoSEQ multiplex PCR reads in MiXCR, keeping a single row per CDR3 protein. The sample includes 40,000 to 60,000 distinct CDR3 sequences, 93% seen only once; the top ten take 0.45% to 0.65%. Material: CD8+ T cells from PBMCs. This chain links TRBV29-1 with TRBJ1-2; D gene ambiguous. This TCR derives from a human donor with multiple sclerosis. CDR3 sequence reads: CSVDGPINYGYTF. CDR3 nucleotides: TGCAGCGTTGACGGACCCATCAACTATGGCTACACCTTC.